This note documents a single T cell receptor (beta chain) sequence. Separate cDNA molecules each had unique molecular identifiers attached to them. TCRdb ran MiXCR on the 5' RACE reads and lists one entry per CDR3 protein. The data show about 58,000 distinct CDR3 sequences, around 12% seen once. The ends were cut back, 0 bases at V and 3 bases at J, with 12 bases in the middle. Germline CDR1 reads SGDLS; CDR2 reads YYNGEE. This CDR3 has 16 amino acids. This sample is drawn from a study of early T cells in non-severe SARS-CoV-2 infection. Source: whole blood, taken at baseline. The sequence was obtained from an adult who was a healthcare worker with PCR-confirmed SARS-CoV-2 infection or an uninfected control (not recorded which). The donor label of this sample is uncertain. The J gene is TRBJ2-2, the V gene TRBV9; D ambiguous. CDR3: CASSVVLRADTGELFF. The CDR3 DNA follows: TGTGCCAGCAGCGTAGTATTAAGGGCCGACACCGGGGAGCTGTTTTTT. Full variable domain (rest looked up from reference TRBV9 and TRBJ2-2): DSGVTQTPKHLITATGQRVTLRCSPRSGDLSVYWYQQSLDQGLQFLIQYYNGEERAKGNILERFSAQQFPDLHSELNLSSLELGDSALYFCASSVVLRADTGELFFGEGSRLTVL.